The 25 T cell receptor beta chains below come from one sample, sequenced in a study of identical twins. TCRdb passed the 5' RACE reads through MiXCR, listing each CDR3 protein once. Here the sample spans about 290,000 distinct CDR3 sequences, 7.5% to 9.5% being singletons. The data also belong to a second study, concerning yellow fever vaccine responses in identical twins.

Material for sequencing was CD8+ T cells sorted from blood. The receptor set was obtained from a woman between 18 and 29 years old in good health.

This clonotype occurred a few times. V is TRBV21-1 and J is TRBJ1-1; the table's D call, TRBD1, has no DNA check behind it. TRBV21-1 is flagged as a pseudogene. The CDR3 is 17 residues long. CDR3 nucleotides: TGTGCCAGCAGCAAATGCACCGGGACAGGTTGGTTCCCTGAAGCTTTCTTT. It codes for CASSKCTGTGWFPEAFF.

This clonotype appeared many times. V gene TRBV12-3 or TRBV12-4 combines with J gene TRBJ2-2, with D hard to call. With 5 bases removed from V and 6 bases from J, the gap between germline ends came to 13 bases. The CDR3 has 14 residues. CDR3: CASSPTYLAGELFF. The CDR3 DNA reads as TGTGCCAGCAGTCCGACCTACTTGGCCGGGGAGCTGTTTTTT.

The V and J genes are TRBV25-1 and TRBJ1-1; 8 bases line up with TRBD1. This CDR3 region has 14 residues. Germline V gene sequence: CDR1 MGHDK, CDR2 SYGVNS. J lost 7 bases, V lost 5 bases, and 9 bases had no gene match. The CDR3 region is CASSSWTGMGEAFF. CDR3 bases: TGTGCCAGCAGTTCATGGACAGGGATGGGTGAAGCTTTCTTT.

The V call is TRBV5-3, the J call TRBJ2-1; 11 nucleotides line up with TRBD2. TRBV5-3 is labeled an ORF, and its function is uncertain. V trimming: 4 bases; J trimming: 5 bases; junction bases outside the gene matches: 11. There are 17 residues in the CDR3. The CDR3 bases are TGTGCCAGAAGCCTTCCCGGCGGTAGCGGGGGGGACAATGAGCAGTTCTTC. It is translated as CARSLPGGSGGDNEQFF.

This clonotype was found a few times. This chain connects TRBV14 to TRBJ1-1; D call uncertain. The CDR3 runs 13 residues. V lost 3 bases and J lost 1, with 6 bases in between. CDR1 is SGHDN, CDR2 FVKESK, per germline. DNA for the CDR3: TGTGCCAGCAGCCACGTGGGGAACACTGAAGCTTTCTTT. This encodes CASSHVGNTEAFF.

V is TRBV29-1 and J is TRBJ1-1, with D possibly being TRBD1 (5 bases). Germline V gene lookup returns CDR1 SQVTM and CDR2 ANQGSEA. The CDR3 consists of 13 residues. V shed 4 bases and J shed 1 base, with 10 bases lying between them. CDR3 residues: CSVASGQNTEAFF. The CDR3, as DNA: TGCAGCGTTGCCTCAGGGCAGAACACTGAAGCTTTCTTT.

This clonotype came up a few times. The chain joins TRBV4-1 to TRBJ2-1; D might be TRBD1 (6 bases). Germline CDR1 MGHRA, CDR2 YSYEKL. Trimming removed 3 bases from V and 8 bases from J, with 14 bases in between. This CDR3 is built from 14 residues. CDR3 residues: CASSHLIQGDEQFF. CDR3 DNA: TGCGCCAGCAGCCACCTCATACAGGGAGATGAGCAGTTCTTC.

V gene TRBV4-3 combines with J gene TRBJ2-6; maybe TRBD2 (6 bases). Germline assignment: CDR1 LGHNA and CDR2 YSLEER. This CDR3 has 19 amino acids. Trimming stripped 0 bases from V and 0 bases from J, with 15 bases between. CDR3 coding DNA: TGCGCCAGCAGCCAAGATCATCGGCTAGCGCACTCTGGGGCCAACGTCCTGACTTTC. It codes for CASSQDHRLAHSGANVLTF.

This clonotype occurred a few times. This sequence joins TRBV4-3 and TRBJ2-1, with no clear D. Germline CDR1 and CDR2: LGHNA and YSLEER. CDR3 length: 16 residues. Between the trimmed V and J ends, which lost 0 bases and 0 bases, there was a span of 9 bases. CDR3 bases: TGCGCCAGCAGCCAAGATAGACGGAGCTCCTACAATGAGCAGTTCTTC. Translating it yields CASSQDRRSSYNEQFF.

The chain carries TRBV20-1 and TRBJ2-7; weak D call: TRBD2 (6 bases). CDR3 size: 13 residues. Trimming cost V 3 bases and J 4 bases, with 13 bases left between them. Germline CDR1 reads DFQATT; CDR2 reads SNEGSKA (reference sequence). The CDR3 nucleotides read TGCAGTGCTAGTGAGACTAGGTTTTACGAGCAGTACTTC. Protein product: CSASETRFYEQYF.

This chain's CDR3 is CATKDSNYNEQFF. The CDR3, as DNA: TGTGCCACCAAGGACAGCAACTACAATGAGCAGTTCTTC. The genes are TRBV24-1 and TRBJ2-1; weak D call: TRBD1 (6 bases). V was clipped by 8 bases and J by 3 bases, with 10 bases between them. Germline lookup yields CDR1 KGHDR and CDR2 SFDVKD. The CDR3 covers 13 residues.

This clonotype was recorded at least ten times. V and J are TRBV6-5 and TRBJ1-3; weak D call: TRBD1 (5 bases). The V gene lost 2 bases and the J gene lost 0 bases, with 8 bases spanning the gap. The CDR3 has 15 amino acids. CDR1 MNHEY and CDR2 SVGAGI come from the germline V gene. The CDR3 spells CASSYQGSSGNTIYF. CDR3 nucleotide sequence: TGTGCCAGCAGTTACCAGGGATCCTCTGGAAACACCATATATTTT.

This clonotype was detected only a few times. V and J are TRBV30 and TRBJ2-2; D ambiguous. Germline values: CDR1 GTSNPN, CDR2 SVGIG (reference sequence). Trimming left V 5 bases short and J 5 bases short, with 12 bases between. CDR3 length equals 13 residues. The CDR3 protein is CAWFADQTGELFF. The CDR3 DNA is TGTGCCTGGTTTGCCGACCAAACCGGGGAGCTGTTTTTT.

This clonotype was counted many times. The rearrangement joins TRBV7-2 to TRBJ2-7, with 7 bases lining up with TRBD1. Germline V CDR1 and CDR2: SGHTA, FQGNSA. The CDR3 covers 14 residues. Trimming took 2 bases from V and 2 from J; bases not matched to a gene: 3. The CDR3: CASSLIQGTYEQYF. CDR3 DNA sequence: TGTGCCAGCAGCTTAATACAGGGGACCTACGAGCAGTACTTC.

This sequence joins TRBV6-1 and TRBJ2-7; D is undetermined. This CDR3 contains 11 residues. Germline CDR1 and CDR2: MNHNS and SASEGT. V shed 8 bases and J shed 1 base, with 6 bases lying between them. This chain's CDR3 is CASLYSYEQYF. The CDR3 nucleotides are TGTGCCAGCCTCTATTCCTACGAGCAGTACTTC.

This clonotype has just a few counts. The rearrangement joins TRBV29-1 to TRBJ2-6; 8 nucleotides align to TRBD1. The trim removed 6 bases at V and 1 base at J, leaving 14 bases unmatched. CDR3 length: 18 residues. CDR1 and CDR2 (germline): SQVTM, ANQGSEA. The CDR3 bases are TGCAGCGTCCTCGGATTAACAGGGGGTGATTCTGGGGCCAACGTCCTGACTTTC. Its translation: CSVLGLTGGDSGANVLTF.

This clonotype appeared many times. The genes are TRBV5-1 and TRBJ1-1; D may be TRBD1 (5 bases). The CDR3 is 14 residues long. The V gene's germline CDR1 is SGHRS and CDR2 YFSETQ. V lost 3 bases and J 6 bases, leaving 15 bases between the germline ends. In DNA form, the CDR3 reads TGCGCCAGCAGCTCTTCGGGGCCCCCTGCTGAAGCTTTCTTT. As protein: CASSSSGPPAEAFF. Full variable domain (outside the CDR3, taken from reference TRBV5-1 and TRBJ1-1): KAGVTQTPRYLIKTRGQQVTLSCSPISGHRSVSWYQQTPGQGLQFLFEYFSETQRNKGNFPGRFSGRQFSNSRSEMNVSTLELGDSALYLCASSSSGPPAEAFFGQGTRLTVV.

This clonotype was observed a handful of times. V usage is TRBV11-3 and J usage is TRBJ2-2, with 9 nucleotides matching TRBD1. This CDR3 contains 16 residues. The ends lost 4 bases at V and 5 bases at J; junction bases unmatched: 8. In germline, CDR1 is SGHNT, CDR2 YENEEA. In DNA form, the CDR3 reads TGTGCCAGCAGCTCCCGTGGGACAGGGCGTACCGGGGAGCTGTTTTTT. Protein product: CASSSRGTGRTGELFF.

The table lists this clonotype with a few counts. The gene calls are TRBV6-4 and TRBJ2-5; D remains ambiguous. Between the trimmed V and J ends, which lost 6 bases and 2 bases, there was a span of 13 bases. The CDR3 runs 14 residues. Per the germline V gene, CDR1 is MRHNA and CDR2 is SNTAGT. DNA for the CDR3: TGTGCCAGCAGACTCAAGACCGAGCAAGAGACCCAGTACTTC. It codes for CASRLKTEQETQYF.

This clonotype was observed at least ten times. The chain employs TRBV20-1 and TRBJ2-7; D ambiguous. V was clipped by 0 bases and J by 6 bases, with 9 bases between them. The CDR3 is 12 residues long. Germline V gene lookup returns CDR1 DFQATT and CDR2 SNEGSKA (reference sequence). CDR3 sequence reads: CSARDMVVEQYF. Written as DNA, the CDR3 is TGCAGTGCTAGAGATATGGTAGTCGAGCAGTACTTC.

This clonotype was found a few times. The chain has TRBV6-5 and TRBJ1-1; no reliable D call. The germline V gene encodes CDR1 MNHEY and CDR2 SVGAGI. CDR3 size: 13 residues. V lost 5 bases, J lost 4 bases, and 11 bases lay in between. The CDR3 bases are TGTGCCAGCAGTACTACCTGGGGCACTGAAGCTTTCTTT. Translating it yields CASSTTWGTEAFF.

In this sample, this clonotype turned up a few times. V usage is TRBV2 and J usage is TRBJ2-3, with D tentatively TRBD1 (5 bases). This CDR3 comprises 15 residues. CDR1 is SNHLY and CDR2 is FYNNEI in the germline V gene. V was shortened by 6 bases and J by 6 bases, with 19 bases between the two germline ends. The CDR3, as DNA: TGTGCCAGCAGCGGTCGAGACAGTAGAATGGATACGCAGTATTTT. It translates to CASSGRDSRMDTQYF.

The chain links TRBV20-1 to TRBJ1-4, with D unresolved. Germline CDR1 is DFQATT and CDR2 is SNEGSKA (reference sequence). Trimming took 0 bases from V and 1 from J, leaving 9 bases between them. The CDR3 sequence is 15 residues long. The CDR3 DNA sequence: TGCAGTGCTAGAGATCTGGAGATAACTAATGAAAAACTGTTTTTT. Translating gives CSARDLEITNEKLFF.

This clonotype was observed at least ten times. This rearrangement joins TRBV24-1 to TRBJ2-2, with D unclear. The CDR3 loop spans 13 amino acids. Trimming pared 7 bases from V and 6 bases from J, leaving 11 bases between. The germline gives CDR1 KGHDR, CDR2 SFDVKD. CDR3 nucleotide sequence: TGTGCCACCAGCGCTTTGGTTGCCGGGGAGCTGTTTTTT. Its protein product is CATSALVAGELFF.

The genes are TRBV7-3 and TRBJ1-2; a weak D match, TRBD1 (5 bases). The CDR3 contains 13 residues. In germline, CDR1 is SGHTA, CDR2 FQGTGA. The V gene lost 3 bases and the J gene lost 4 bases, with 9 bases spanning the gap. Here the CDR3 DNA reads TGTGCCAGCAGCTTTGATGGGGGCTATGGCTACACCTTC. Translated: CASSFDGGYGYTF.